This T cell receptor (beta chain) was sequenced during a study of type 1 and type 2 diabetes patients. Study details: T cells were magnetically sorted from PBMCs as CD4+ or CD8+ subsets.

The PCR template was genomic DNA. A primer set of 30 forward and 13 reverse primers amplified the CDR3. MiXCR, applied by TCRdb to the multiplex PCR reads, yields one record per CDR3 protein. The sample yields fewer than 300,000 distinct CDR3 sequences, approximately 50% seen once. This clonotype was recorded only once. The antigen remains unidentified. Broader study findings: V and J gene usage correlated at around 0.97 between type 2 diabetes and control samples. In CD4+ and CD8+ T cells, type 2 diabetes diversity exceeded type 1.

Material: peripheral blood mononuclear cells (PBMCs). The sequence was obtained from a man younger than 35 with type 2 diabetes.

The CDR3 sequence is CAWSAPRGGYGYTF. DNA for the CDR3: TGTGCCTGGAGTGCGCCCAGGGGGGGTTATGGCTACACCTTC. The chain couples TRBV30 to TRBJ1-2; TRBD1 aligns across 7 bases. V was clipped by 1 base and J by 5 bases; unmatched bases: 7. The CDR3 sequence is 14 residues long. In germline, CDR1 is GTSNPN, CDR2 SVGIG (reference sequence).